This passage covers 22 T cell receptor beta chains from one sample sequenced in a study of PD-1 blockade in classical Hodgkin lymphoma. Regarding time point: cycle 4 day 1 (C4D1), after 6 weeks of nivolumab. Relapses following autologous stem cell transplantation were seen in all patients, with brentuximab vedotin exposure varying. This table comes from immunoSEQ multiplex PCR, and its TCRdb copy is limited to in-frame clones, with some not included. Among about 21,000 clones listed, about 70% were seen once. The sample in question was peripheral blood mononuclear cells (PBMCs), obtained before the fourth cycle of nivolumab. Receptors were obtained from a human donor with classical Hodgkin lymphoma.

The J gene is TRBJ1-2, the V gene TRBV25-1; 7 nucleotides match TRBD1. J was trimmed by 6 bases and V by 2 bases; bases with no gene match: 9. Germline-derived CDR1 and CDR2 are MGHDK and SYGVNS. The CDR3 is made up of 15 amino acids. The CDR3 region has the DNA TGTGCCAGCAGTGAAGCCAGGGGGAGTCTGGATGGCTACACCTTC. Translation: CASSEARGSLDGYTF.

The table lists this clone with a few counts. In DNA, the CDR3 is TGTGCCAGCAGCGTCGGACAGGGGTCAGATACGCAGTATTTT. It specifies CASSVGQGSDTQYF. The rearrangement uses TRBV14 and TRBJ2-3, with 9 bases aligning to TRBD1. The germline CDR1 and CDR2 sequences are SGHDN and FVKESK. V trimming: 5 bases; J trimming: 4 bases; junction bases outside the gene matches: 4. This CDR3 region has 14 residues.

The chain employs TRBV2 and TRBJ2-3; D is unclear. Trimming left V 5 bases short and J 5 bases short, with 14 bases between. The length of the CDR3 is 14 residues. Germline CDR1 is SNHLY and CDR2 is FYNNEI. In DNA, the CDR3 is TGTGCCAGCAGTCACACCCGAACACGAGATACGCAGTATTTT. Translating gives CASSHTRTRDTQYF. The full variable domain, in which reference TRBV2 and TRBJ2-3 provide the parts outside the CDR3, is EPEVTQTPSHQVTQMGQEVILRCVPISNHLYFYWYRQILGQKVEFLVSFYNNEISEKSEIFDDQFSVERPDGSNFTLKIRSTKLEDSAMYFCASSHTRTRDTQYFGPGTRLTVL.

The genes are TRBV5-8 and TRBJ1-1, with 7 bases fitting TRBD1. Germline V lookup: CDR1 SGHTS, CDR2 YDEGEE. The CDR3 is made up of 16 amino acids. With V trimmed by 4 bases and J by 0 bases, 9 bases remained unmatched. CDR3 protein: CASSVDRVGVNTEAFF. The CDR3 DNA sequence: TGTGCCAGCAGCGTCGACAGGGTTGGAGTGAACACTGAAGCTTTCTTT.

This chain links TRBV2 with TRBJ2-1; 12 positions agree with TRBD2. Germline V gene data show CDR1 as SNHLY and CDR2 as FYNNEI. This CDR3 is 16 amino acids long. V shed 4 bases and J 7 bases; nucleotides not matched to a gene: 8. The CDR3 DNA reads TGTGCCAGCAGTGGACTAGCGGGAGTTTTAGCGAATGAGCAGTTCTTC. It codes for CASSGLAGVLANEQFF.

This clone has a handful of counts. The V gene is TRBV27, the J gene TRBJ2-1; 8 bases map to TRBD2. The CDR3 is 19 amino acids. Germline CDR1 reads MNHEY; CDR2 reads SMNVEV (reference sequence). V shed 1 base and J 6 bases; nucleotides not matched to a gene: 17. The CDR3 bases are TGTGCCAGCAGTTTATTTGCGACACCACTAGCGGCGGGGGGCAATGAGCAGTTCTTC. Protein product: CASSLFATPLAAGGNEQFF.

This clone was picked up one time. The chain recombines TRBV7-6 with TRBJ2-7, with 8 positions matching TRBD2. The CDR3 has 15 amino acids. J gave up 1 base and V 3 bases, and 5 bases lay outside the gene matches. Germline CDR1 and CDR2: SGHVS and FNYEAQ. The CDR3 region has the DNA TGTGCCAGCAGCTTCCAACGGGGGGGTTCCTACGAGCAGTACTTC. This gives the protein CASSFQRGGSYEQYF.

The CDR3 DNA follows: TGTGCCAGCGGCCTCCGGACTAGCGGGAGATACGAGCAGTACTTC. Protein sequence: CASGLRTSGRYEQYF. The chain links TRBV28 to TRBJ2-7; 13 bases agree with TRBD2. The germline V gene has CDR1 MDHEN and CDR2 SYDVKM. The CDR3 consists of 15 residues. J lost 4 bases, V lost 8 bases, and 8 bases had no gene match.

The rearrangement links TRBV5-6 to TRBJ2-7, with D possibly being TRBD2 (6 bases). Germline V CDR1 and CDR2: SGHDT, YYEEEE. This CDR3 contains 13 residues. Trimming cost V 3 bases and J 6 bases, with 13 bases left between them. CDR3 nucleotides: TGTGCCAGCAGCTCAGGAGGGGCATTCGAGCAGTACTTC. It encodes CASSSGGAFEQYF.

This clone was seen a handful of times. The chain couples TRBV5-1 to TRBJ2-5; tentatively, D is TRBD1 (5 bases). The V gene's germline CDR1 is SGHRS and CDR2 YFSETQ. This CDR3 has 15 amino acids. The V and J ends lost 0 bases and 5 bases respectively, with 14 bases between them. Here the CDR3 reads CASSLGAGRRETQYF. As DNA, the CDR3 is TGCGCCAGCAGCTTGGGGGCAGGGCGCAGGGAGACCCAGTACTTC. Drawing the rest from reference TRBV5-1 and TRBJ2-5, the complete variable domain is KAGVTQTPRYLIKTRGQQVTLSCSPISGHRSVSWYQQTPGQGLQFLFEYFSETQRNKGNFPGRFSGRQFSNSRSEMNVSTLELGDSALYLCASSLGAGRRETQYFGPGTRLLVL.

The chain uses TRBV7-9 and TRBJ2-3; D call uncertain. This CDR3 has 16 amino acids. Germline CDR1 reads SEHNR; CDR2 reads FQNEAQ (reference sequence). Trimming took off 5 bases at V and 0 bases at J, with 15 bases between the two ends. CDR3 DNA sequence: TGTGCCAGCAGCCCCCCGGCGTGGGCTAGCACAGATACGCAGTATTTT. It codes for CASSPPAWASTDTQYF.

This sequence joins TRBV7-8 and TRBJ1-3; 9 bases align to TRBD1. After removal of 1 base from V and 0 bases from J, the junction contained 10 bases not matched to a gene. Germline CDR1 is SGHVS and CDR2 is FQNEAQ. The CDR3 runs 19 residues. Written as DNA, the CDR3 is TGTGCCAGCAGCTTAGGGGACAGGGTTGGCCCTATCTCTGGAAACACCATATATTTT. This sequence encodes CASSLGDRVGPISGNTIYF.

CDR3 loop: CASSEFASGRYDEQFF. The CDR3, as DNA: TGTGCCAGCAGTGAATTCGCTAGCGGGAGGTACGATGAGCAGTTCTTC. V gene TRBV2 combines with J gene TRBJ2-1; TRBD2 matches at 11 bases. J gave up 8 bases and V 2 bases, and 8 bases lay outside the gene matches. Germline CDR1 is SNHLY and CDR2 is FYNNEI. The CDR3 has 16 amino acids.

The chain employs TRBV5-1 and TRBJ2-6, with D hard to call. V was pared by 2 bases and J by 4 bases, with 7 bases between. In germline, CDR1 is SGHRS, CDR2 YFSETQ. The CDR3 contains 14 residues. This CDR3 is CASSFSTGANVLTF. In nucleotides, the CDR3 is TGCGCCAGCAGCTTCTCCACCGGGGCCAACGTCCTGACTTTC.

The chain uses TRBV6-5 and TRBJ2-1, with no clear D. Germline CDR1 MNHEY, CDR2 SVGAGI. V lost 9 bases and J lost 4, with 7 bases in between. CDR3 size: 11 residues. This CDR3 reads CASRAYNEQFF. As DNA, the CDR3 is TGTGCCAGTAGGGCGTACAATGAGCAGTTCTTC.

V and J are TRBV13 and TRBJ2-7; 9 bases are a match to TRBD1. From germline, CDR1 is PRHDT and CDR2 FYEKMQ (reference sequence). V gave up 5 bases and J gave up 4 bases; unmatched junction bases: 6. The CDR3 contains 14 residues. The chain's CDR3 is CASSPGQGEYEQYF. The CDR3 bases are TGTGCCAGCAGCCCGGGACAGGGAGAATACGAGCAGTACTTC.

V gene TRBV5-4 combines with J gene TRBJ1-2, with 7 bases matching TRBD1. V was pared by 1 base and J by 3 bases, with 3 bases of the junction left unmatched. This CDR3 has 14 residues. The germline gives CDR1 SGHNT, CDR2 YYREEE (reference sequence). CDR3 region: CASSLIQGDYGYTF. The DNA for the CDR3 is TGTGCCAGCAGCTTGATCCAGGGGGACTATGGCTACACCTTC.

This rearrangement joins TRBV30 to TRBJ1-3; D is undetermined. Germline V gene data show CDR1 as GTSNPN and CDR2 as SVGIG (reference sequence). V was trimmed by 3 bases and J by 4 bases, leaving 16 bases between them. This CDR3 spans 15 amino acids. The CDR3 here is CAWRPTSPTGNTIYF. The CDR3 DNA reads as TGTGCCTGGAGGCCGACATCCCCGACCGGAAACACCATATATTTT. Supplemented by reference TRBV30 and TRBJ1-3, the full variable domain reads SQTIHQWPATLVQPVGSPLSLECTVEGTSNPNLYWYRQAAGRGLQLLFYSVGIGQISSEVPQNLSASRPQDRQFILSSKKLLLSDSGFYLCAWRPTSPTGNTIYFGEGSWLTVV.

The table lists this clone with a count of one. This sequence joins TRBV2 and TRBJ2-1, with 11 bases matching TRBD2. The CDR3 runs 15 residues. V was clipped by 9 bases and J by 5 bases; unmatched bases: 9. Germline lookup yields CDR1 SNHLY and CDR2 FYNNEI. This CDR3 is CARGGEGLADNEQFF. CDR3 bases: TGTGCCAGGGGGGGAGAGGGACTAGCGGACAATGAGCAGTTCTTC.

The CDR3 region has the DNA TGTGCCAGCAGCCATGACAGAAACTATGGCTACACCTTC. Residues: CASSHDRNYGYTF. The chain carries TRBV7-2 and TRBJ1-2; TRBD1 might be the D (5 bases). V lost 5 bases to trimming and J lost 2 bases, with 9 bases between them. The CDR3 has 13 residues. The V gene's germline CDR1 is SGHTA and CDR2 FQGNSA.

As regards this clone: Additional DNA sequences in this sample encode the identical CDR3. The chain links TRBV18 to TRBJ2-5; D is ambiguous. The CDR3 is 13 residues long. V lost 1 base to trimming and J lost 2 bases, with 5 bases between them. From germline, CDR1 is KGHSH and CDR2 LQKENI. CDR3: CASSPRPQETQYF. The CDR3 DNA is TGTGCCAGCTCACCACGACCACAAGAGACCCAGTACTTC.

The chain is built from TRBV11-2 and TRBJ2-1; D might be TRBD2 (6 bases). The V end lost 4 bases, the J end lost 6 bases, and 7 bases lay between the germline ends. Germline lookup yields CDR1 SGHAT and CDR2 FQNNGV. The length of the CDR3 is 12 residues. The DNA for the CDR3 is TGTGCCAGCAGCTGGGACTCCAATGAGCAGTTCTTC. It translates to CASSWDSNEQFF.